A single sample gave rise to the 16 T cell receptor beta chains below, sequenced in a study of somatic mutations in cytotoxic T cells in rheumatoid arthritis. The assay was immunoSEQ multiplex PCR, and TCRdb's table has in-frame clones only and misses some. The sample holds 15,000 to 20,000 clones, over 75% seen once. The specimen sequenced was CD8+ T cells sorted from blood. Receptors were obtained from an adult with rheumatoid arthritis.

By share, this clone ranks as medium-sized. This rearrangement joins TRBV28 to TRBJ2-1; TRBD2 matches 11 bases. The CDR3 consists of 15 residues. Per germline, CDR1 MDHEN and CDR2 SYDVKM. After removal of 6 bases from V and 2 bases from J, the junction contained 3 bases not matched to a gene. The CDR3 reads CASRPGLAAYNEQFF. The CDR3 nucleotides are TGTGCCAGCAGGCCGGGACTAGCGGCCTACAATGAGCAGTTCTTC. The whole variable domain, filled in from reference TRBV28 and TRBJ2-1, reads DVKVTQSSRYLVKRTGEKVFLECVQDMDHENMFWYRQDPGLGLRLIYFSYDVKMKEKGDIPEGYSVSREKKERFSLILESASTNQTSMYLCASRPGLAAYNEQFFGPGTRLTVL.

This clone has only one observation. The J gene is TRBJ2-7, the V gene TRBV6-1; 12 bases are shared with TRBD2. CDR1 is MNHNS and CDR2 is SASEGT in the germline V gene. The V segment lost 11 bases and the J segment 0 bases; nucleotides outside the gene matches: 5. The CDR3 loop spans 14 amino acids. CDR3 nucleotide sequence: TGTGCCGGCACTAGCGGGAGGACCTCCTACGAGCAGTACTTC. This sequence encodes CAGTSGRTSYEQYF.

The chain has TRBV9 and TRBJ1-1; maybe TRBD1 (5 bases). The germline V and J ends were trimmed by 5 bases and 1 base, with 18 bases remaining between them. Germline V gives CDR1 SGDLS, CDR2 YYNGEE. The CDR3 is made up of 16 amino acids. CDR3 sequence: CASRVPGGTSNTEAFF. The CDR3 DNA reads TGTGCCAGCAGAGTCCCCGGGGGAACATCGAACACTGAAGCTTTCTTT.

The V gene is TRBV14, the J gene TRBJ1-4; D not certain. Germline CDR1 reads SGHDN; CDR2 reads FVKESK. Trimming left V 5 bases short and J 11 bases short, with 9 bases between. The CDR3 loop spans 11 amino acids. The CDR3 DNA sequence: TGTGCCAGCAGCACAGCCTCGAAACTGTTTTTT. Amino acid sequence: CASSTASKLFF.

This chain uses TRBV4-1 with TRBJ1-6; possible D gene TRBD1, 6 bases. CDR3 length equals 16 residues. The V end was cut by 1 base, the J end by 4 bases, with 11 bases between. The germline V gene has CDR1 MGHRA and CDR2 YSYEKL. The CDR3 bases are TGCGCCAGCAGCCAAGTGCAAGGGGGTTATAATTCACCCCTCCACTTT. Residues: CASSQVQGGYNSPLHF.

This chain uses TRBV7-6 with TRBJ1-1; D not certain. The CDR3 consists of 13 residues. From germline, CDR1 is SGHVS and CDR2 FNYEAQ. V was cut by 5 bases and J by 0 bases, with 7 bases left in between. CDR3 in amino acids: CASSPRLNTEAFF. For the CDR3, the DNA is TGTGCCAGCAGCCCCCGACTGAACACTGAAGCTTTCTTT.

The CDR3, as DNA: TGTGCCAGCAGCGCGCTTAGCGGGAGTGACACAGATACGCAGTATTTT. It specifies CASSALSGSDTDTQYF. The V call is TRBV11-3, the J call TRBJ2-3; TRBD2 aligns across 9 bases. Germline CDR1 and CDR2: SGHNT and YENEEA. The CDR3 sequence is 16 residues long. The ends lost 5 bases at V and 2 bases at J; junction bases unmatched: 8.

The V gene is TRBV6-5, the J gene TRBJ1-4, with D maybe TRBD1 (5 bases). The V gene's germline CDR1 is MNHEY and CDR2 SVGAGI. V was pared by 6 bases and J by 3 bases, with 14 bases between. The CDR3 length is 15 residues. CDR3 sequence reads: CASRPQGASNEKLFF. The CDR3 nucleotides are TGTGCCAGCAGACCGCAAGGGGCCTCTAATGAAAAACTGTTTTTT.

V gene TRBV4-1 combines with J gene TRBJ2-7; D gene unclear. The V end was cut by 0 bases, the J end by 7 bases, with 22 bases between. The CDR3 totals 17 residues. From germline, CDR1 is MGHRA and CDR2 YSYEKL. Here the CDR3 DNA reads TGCGCCAGCAGCCAAGAGGGGTCAGCCTGGGTTTCGGTAGAGCAGTACTTC. Its translation is CASSQEGSAWVSVEQYF.

The chain recombines TRBV14 with TRBJ1-2; D ambiguous. CDR1 and CDR2 from the germline V gene are SGHDN and FVKESK. V lost 2 bases and J 6 bases, leaving 16 bases between the germline ends. This CDR3 region has 15 residues. CDR3 loop: CASSQSTQWVDGYTF. The CDR3 bases are TGTGCCAGCAGCCAAAGCACCCAGTGGGTGGATGGCTACACCTTC.

The chain joins TRBV27 to TRBJ1-2; 7 bases map to TRBD1. CDR1 is MNHEY and CDR2 is SMNVEV in the germline V gene (reference sequence). CDR3 length equals 16 residues. J lost 3 bases, V lost 3 bases, and 10 bases had no gene match. CDR3 in amino acids: CASSLYFGQADYGYTF. The CDR3 bases are TGTGCCAGCAGTTTGTATTTCGGACAGGCAGACTATGGCTACACCTTC.

The V gene is TRBV6-1, the J gene TRBJ1-1; D call uncertain. Germline loops: CDR1 MNHNS, CDR2 SASEGT. The CDR3 has 11 residues. V was pared by 7 bases and J by 1 base, with 4 bases between. The CDR3 protein is CASIKNTEAFF. CDR3 coding DNA: TGTGCCAGCATCAAGAACACTGAAGCTTTCTTT.

The chain joins TRBV7-2 to TRBJ1-6; 9 bases agree with TRBD1. The CDR3 extends over 14 amino acids. The germline CDR1 and CDR2 sequences are SGHTA and FQGNSA. V lost 1 base, J lost 15 bases, and 7 bases stayed unmatched. The CDR3, as DNA: TGTGCCAGCAGCTTAGTAAGGACAGGGGATCTCCTCCACTTT. It specifies CASSLVRTGDLLHF.

The gene calls are TRBV27 and TRBJ2-1, with 7 bases fitting TRBD2. Germline loops: CDR1 MNHEY, CDR2 SMNVEV (reference sequence). The CDR3 is 15 residues long. V was pared by 8 bases and J by 4 bases, with 11 bases of the junction left unmatched. The CDR3 nucleotides read TGTGCCAGCGGTATCGCGGGAGTCAGTTACAATGAGCAGTTCTTC. Residues: CASGIAGVSYNEQFF.

Here the CDR3 DNA reads TGCGCCAGCAGCCCGCGACAGGGTAGCTATGGCTACACCTTC. Its translation: CASSPRQGSYGYTF. This chain uses TRBV4-3 with TRBJ1-2, with 7 bases matching TRBD1. The CDR3 length is 14 residues. The germline V gene encodes CDR1 LGHNA and CDR2 YSLEER. V gave up 4 bases and J gave up 4 bases; unmatched junction bases: 6.

This clone has a handful of counts. The rearrangement uses TRBV15 and TRBJ1-2; D is ambiguous. Germline CDR1 reads LNHNV; CDR2 reads YYDKDF (reference sequence). Trimming left V 0 bases short and J 4 bases short, with 6 bases between. This CDR3 has 13 amino acids. The CDR3 nucleotides are TGTGCCACCAGCAGAGACAGCTTCTATGGCTACACCTTC. It encodes CATSRDSFYGYTF.